Sequencing of this T cell receptor beta chain was carried out in a study of CD8 T cells in Susac syndrome. CDR3 length equals 15 residues. V trimming: 8 bases; J trimming: 3 bases; junction bases outside the gene matches: 7. CDR1 is SNHLY and CDR2 is FYNNEI in the germline V gene. This clonotype has just one count. Negative magnetic isolation gave CD8+ and CD4+ cells; FACS enriched CD8+ TEMRA. RNA, at about 0.45 to 1 ug, was reverse transcribed with random hexamers. The CDR3 of TCR beta was amplified by immunoSEQ multiplex PCR across 54 Vbeta and 13 Jbeta. TCRdb recomputed calls from the immunoSEQ multiplex PCR reads with MiXCR, one row per CDR3 protein. The sample lists fewer than 350,000 distinct CDR3 sequences; 92% were seen once.

This receptor was obtained from a human donor with multiple sclerosis. V gene TRBV2 combines with J gene TRBJ2-1, with TRBD2 identical over 10 bases. The specimen sequenced was CD4+ T cells from PBMCs. The CDR3 region is CASSTGTSVYNEQFF. CDR3 nucleotide sequence: TGTGCCAGCTCTACCGGGACTAGCGTCTACAATGAGCAGTTCTTC.